The 27 T cell receptor beta chains listed next were all sequenced from one sample in a study of blood T cell repertoires in COVID-19. Produced via immunoSEQ multiplex PCR; TCRdb's table is partial and in-frame only. There are more than 35,000 clones in the sample; approximately 90% occur only once, and about 15% lies in the top ten. The sequenced material came from peripheral blood. These receptors all stem from a woman in her twenties or thirties in a cohort sampled during active COVID-19.

The chain combines TRBV19 with TRBJ2-3; 10 nucleotides line up with TRBD2. The CDR3 has 19 residues. CDR1 is LNHDA, CDR2 SQIVND, per germline (reference sequence). The J segment lost 1 base and the V segment lost 6 bases, leaving 16 bases of the junction unmatched. This CDR3 is CASRRTGTSASWGTDTQYF. Here the CDR3 DNA reads TGTGCCAGTAGACGCACCGGGACTAGCGCCTCGTGGGGCACAGATACGCAGTATTTT.

Concerning this clone itself: This sample includes further DNA sequences coding for the same CDR3. The chain carries TRBV11-2 and TRBJ2-7, with 7 bases lining up with TRBD2. J was trimmed by 2 bases and V by 3 bases; bases with no gene match: 4. Germline V gene sequence: CDR1 SGHAT, CDR2 FQNNGV. This CDR3 region has 14 residues. As DNA, the CDR3 is TGTGCCAGCAGCTTTGAACGGGGGGCCTACGAGCAGTACTTC. Protein product: CASSFERGAYEQYF.

The chain recombines TRBV30 with TRBJ2-2; D is uncertain. This CDR3 is 15 amino acids long. Germline values: CDR1 GTSNPN, CDR2 SVGIG (reference sequence). Trimming took 7 bases from V and 2 from J, leaving 17 bases between them. CDR3 region: CASPNTFLNTGELFF. The CDR3 DNA reads TGTGCCTCCCCAAACACATTTTTAAACACCGGGGAGCTGTTTTTT.

The V call is TRBV18, the J call TRBJ1-1, with TRBD1 matching 7 bases. The junction had 2 bases not matched to a gene; V was cut back by 3 bases and J by 1 base. The CDR3 runs to 14 residues. Germline V gene lookup returns CDR1 KGHSH and CDR2 LQKENI. The DNA of the CDR3 is TGTGCCAGCTCACCGGGACAGCCGAACACTGAAGCTTTCTTT. Translated: CASSPGQPNTEAFF.

This clone came up once. This chain connects TRBV9 to TRBJ1-2; possible D gene TRBD1, 6 bases. Trimming stripped 0 bases from V and 8 bases from J, with 17 bases between. The germline V gene has CDR1 SGDLS and CDR2 YYNGEE. This CDR3 is built from 15 residues. The CDR3 here is CASSVAPEGVEGYTF. The CDR3 DNA is TGTGCCAGCAGCGTAGCACCAGAGGGGGTAGAAGGCTACACCTTC.

The chain recombines TRBV5-4 with TRBJ1-2; 10 bases fit TRBD1. J was trimmed by 8 bases and V by 4 bases; bases with no gene match: 5. There are 13 residues in the CDR3. Germline V gene sequence: CDR1 SGHNT, CDR2 YYREEE (reference sequence). The CDR3 nucleotides are TGTGCCAGCAGCACAGGGACAGGGGAAGGCTACACCTTC. Translation gives CASSTGTGEGYTF.

The sample holds a few counts of this clone. This chain joins TRBV5-1 and TRBJ2-3; 12 bases agree with TRBD2. Per the germline V gene, CDR1 is SGHRS and CDR2 is YFSETQ. V lost 4 bases to trimming and J lost 6 bases; unmatched junction nucleotides: 6. The CDR3 is 15 residues long. CDR3 loop: CASSVLAGGPDTQYF. The CDR3 DNA reads TGCGCCAGCAGCGTCCTAGCGGGAGGGCCGGATACGCAGTATTTT. Variable domain in full (rest from reference TRBV5-1 and TRBJ2-3): KAGVTQTPRYLIKTRGQQVTLSCSPISGHRSVSWYQQTPGQGLQFLFEYFSETQRNKGNFPGRFSGRQFSNSRSEMNVSTLELGDSALYLCASSVLAGGPDTQYFGPGTRLTVL.

V gene TRBV27 combines with J gene TRBJ2-2, with D maybe TRBD1 (5 bases). CDR1 is MNHEY, CDR2 SMNVEV, per germline (reference sequence). Deletions cut 8 bases from V and 7 bases from J, with 11 bases between. This CDR3 comprises 12 residues. This CDR3 reads CASETVGGELFF. The CDR3, as DNA: TGTGCCAGCGAGACAGTGGGCGGGGAGCTGTTTTTT.

CDR3 in DNA: TGTGCCAGCAGTAGACAGGGGAGGGGGTCACCCCTCCACTTT. Translated, it gives CASSRQGRGSPLHF. J is TRBJ1-6 and V is TRBV6-5; 8 bases map to TRBD1. Per the germline V gene, CDR1 is MNHEY and CDR2 is SVGAGI. V dropped 5 bases and J dropped 10; count of bases not matched to a gene: 7. This CDR3 is 14 amino acids long.

The gene calls are TRBV30 and TRBJ1-1; D is undetermined. The CDR3 spans 13 residues. Per germline, CDR1 GTSNPN and CDR2 SVGIG (reference sequence). CDR3 in amino acids: CAKETLVNTEAFF. CDR3 nucleotides: TGTGCTAAAGAGACTTTAGTAAACACTGAAGCTTTCTTT.

The chain employs TRBV4-2 and TRBJ1-2; possibly TRBD1 for D (5 bases). The germline V and J ends were trimmed by 1 base and 6 bases, with 15 bases remaining between them. Looked up from germline, CDR1 is LGHNA and CDR2 is YNFKEQ. The CDR3 is 15 amino acids. The CDR3 protein is CASSQGGGAAHGYTF. Written as DNA, the CDR3 is TGTGCCAGCAGCCAAGGGGGCGGGGCCGCCCATGGCTACACCTTC.

This clone occurred a few times. J is TRBJ1-1 and V is TRBV6-6; 8 bases agree with TRBD1. The J segment lost 4 bases and the V segment lost 2 bases, leaving 0 bases of the junction unmatched. Germline V gene sequence: CDR1 MNHNY, CDR2 SVGAGI (reference sequence). The CDR3 runs 13 residues. CDR3 nucleotides: TGTGCCAGCAGTTACACAGGGGGCACTGAAGCTTTCTTT. Translation: CASSYTGGTEAFF.

This sequence joins TRBV9 and TRBJ2-1; 7 nucleotides match TRBD1. V trimming: 3 bases; J trimming: 8 bases; junction bases outside the gene matches: 8. The length of the CDR3 is 14 residues. Germline CDR1 is SGDLS and CDR2 is YYNGEE. The CDR3: CASSAWGTVDEQFF. CDR3 coding DNA: TGTGCCAGCAGCGCCTGGGGGACAGTGGATGAGCAGTTCTTC. Full variable domain (remainder filled in from reference TRBV9 and TRBJ2-1): DSGVTQTPKHLITATGQRVTLRCSPRSGDLSVYWYQQSLDQGLQFLIQYYNGEERAKGNILERFSAQQFPDLHSELNLSSLELGDSALYFCASSAWGTVDEQFFGPGTRLTVL.

CDR3 nucleotides: TGTGCCAGCAGCCAAGGTTCCGCGGAGTCACGAGCCTATGGCTACACCTTC. It encodes CASSQGSAESRAYGYTF. The genes are TRBV3-1 (or the pseudogene TRBV3-2) and TRBJ1-2; D not certain. This CDR3 is built from 17 residues. The V end was cut by 1 base, the J end by 4 bases, with 19 bases between. Germline values: CDR1 LGHDT, CDR2 YNNKEL (reference sequence).

The chain uses TRBV28 and TRBJ1-5; 9 bases align to TRBD1. There are 16 residues in the CDR3. J was trimmed by 7 bases and V by 6 bases; bases with no gene match: 13. CDR1 and CDR2 from the germline V gene are MDHEN and SYDVKM. In DNA, the CDR3 is TGTGCCAGCAGCCCGTCATGGGGACAGGGAGGACAGCCCCAGCATTTT. It specifies CASSPSWGQGGQPQHF.

The chain joins TRBV2 to TRBJ2-3; D is undetermined. The V end lost 5 bases, the J end lost 0 bases, and 3 bases lay between the germline ends. Germline CDR1 and CDR2: SNHLY and FYNNEI. The CDR3 sequence is 12 residues long. CDR3 residues: CASSQSTDTQYF. The CDR3 coding sequence is TGTGCCAGCAGTCAAAGCACAGATACGCAGTATTTT.

This sequence joins TRBV27 and TRBJ2-5; a possible D gene is TRBD2 (5 bases). Between the trimmed V and J ends, which lost 5 bases and 4 bases, there was a span of 11 bases. CDR1 and CDR2 from the germline V gene are MNHEY and SMNVEV (reference sequence). The CDR3 contains 13 residues. CDR3 residues: CASSKTGRETQYF. CDR3 coding DNA: TGTGCCAGCAGTAAAACGGGGAGAGAGACCCAGTACTTC.

This clone has a handful of counts. The chain combines TRBV10-1 with TRBJ2-2, with D hard to call. CDR3 size: 15 residues. The V gene lost 1 base and the J gene lost 1 base, with 7 bases spanning the gap. CDR1 and CDR2 from the germline V gene are WNHNN and SYGVQD (reference sequence). CDR3: CASSEFHGNTGELFF. DNA for the CDR3: TGCGCCAGCAGTGAGTTTCACGGGAACACCGGGGAGCTGTTTTTT.

CDR3 loop: CASSILRGRGTEAFF. CDR3 DNA sequence: TGTGCCAGTAGTATATTAAGGGGCAGGGGCACTGAAGCTTTCTTT. The genes are TRBV19 and TRBJ1-1, with a tentative D call TRBD1 (6 bases). Trimming shortened V by 2 bases and J by 4 bases, and 14 bases separated the two germline ends. The CDR3 consists of 15 residues. The germline CDR1 and CDR2 sequences are LNHDA and SQIVND (reference sequence).

This chain joins TRBV18 and TRBJ2-5, with D maybe TRBD1 (6 bases). Germline loops: CDR1 KGHSH, CDR2 LQKENI. V dropped 2 bases and J dropped 5 bases, with 15 bases sitting between them. The CDR3 is 15 amino acids. The CDR3 region is CASSPADRFGETQYF. DNA of the CDR3: TGTGCCAGCTCACCAGCTGACAGGTTCGGGGAGACCCAGTACTTC.

V is TRBV4-1 and J is TRBJ1-1, with TRBD1 matching over 8 bases. The CDR3 has 17 residues. The J segment lost 1 base and the V segment lost 3 bases, leaving 10 bases of the junction unmatched. Germline CDR1 and CDR2: MGHRA and YSYEKL. The CDR3 nucleotides read TGCGCCAGCAGCCATACTTTAACAGGGGGGTCGAACACTGAAGCTTTCTTT. Its protein product is CASSHTLTGGSNTEAFF.

The chain combines TRBV28 with TRBJ1-5; maybe TRBD1 (6 bases). Germline CDR1 reads MDHEN; CDR2 reads SYDVKM. The CDR3 length is 13 residues. Trimming pared 6 bases from V and 5 bases from J, leaving 11 bases between. The CDR3 spells CASRLGGDQPQHF. The CDR3 DNA is TGTGCCAGCAGACTAGGGGGGGATCAGCCCCAGCATTTT.

The table lists this clone with a count of one. The chain combines TRBV18 with TRBJ1-4, with 8 bases that match TRBD1. The CDR3 runs 14 residues. Germline V gives CDR1 KGHSH, CDR2 LQKENI. V shed 3 bases, J shed 6 bases, and the junction held 3 bases outside the gene matches. CDR3 sequence reads: CASSPDREDEKLFF. As DNA, the CDR3 is TGTGCCAGCTCACCGGACAGGGAGGATGAAAAACTGTTTTTT.

The chain links TRBV6-2 or TRBV6-3 to TRBJ2-5, with D maybe TRBD1 (5 bases). Germline V gene sequence: CDR1 MNHEY, CDR2 SVGEGT. V lost 2 bases, J lost 2 bases, and 12 bases lay in between. The CDR3 is 15 amino acids. The chain's CDR3 is CASSYPTAGQETQYF. The CDR3 DNA is TGTGCCAGCAGTTACCCCACGGCAGGGCAAGAGACCCAGTACTTC.

The chain uses TRBV11-1 and TRBJ2-3; 8 bases fit TRBD1. CDR3 length: 15 residues. Germline trimming cut 5 bases from V and 3 bases from J; bases unmatched to any gene: 7. Per the germline V gene, CDR1 is SGHAT and CDR2 is FQDESV (reference sequence). For the CDR3, the DNA is TGTGCCAGCAGCCTCCAGGGGGCGCGAACAGATACGCAGTATTTT. It codes for CASSLQGARTDTQYF.

This chain's CDR3 is CAWRAVRQPNSPLHF. The CDR3 bases are TGTGCCTGGAGGGCCGTTCGACAGCCGAATTCACCCCTCCACTTT. The V call is TRBV30, the J call TRBJ1-6; possibly TRBD1 for D (5 bases). The V end lost 3 bases, the J end lost 7 bases, and 16 bases lay between the germline ends. This CDR3 is built from 15 residues. Germline V gene data show CDR1 as GTSNPN and CDR2 as SVGIG (reference sequence).

The rearrangement links TRBV2 to TRBJ2-1; a weak D match, TRBD2 (6 bases). The V gene's germline CDR1 is SNHLY and CDR2 FYNNEI. The CDR3 consists of 12 residues. The V end lost 6 bases, the J end lost 8 bases, and 11 bases lay between the germline ends. The CDR3, as DNA: TGTGCCAGCAGGCCTACTAGCTATGAGCAGTTCTTC. Translation: CASRPTSYEQFF.